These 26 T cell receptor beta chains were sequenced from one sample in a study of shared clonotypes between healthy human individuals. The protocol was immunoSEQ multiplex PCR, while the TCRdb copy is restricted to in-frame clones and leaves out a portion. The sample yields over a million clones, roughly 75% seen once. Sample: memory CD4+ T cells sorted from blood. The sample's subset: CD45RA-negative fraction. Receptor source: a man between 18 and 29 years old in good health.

CDR3 region: CASSSRPGTSDVLTF. CDR3 nucleotide sequence: TGTGCCAGCAGTTCCAGACCCGGCACCTCGGACGTCCTGACTTTC. This chain uses TRBV7-2 with TRBJ2-6; no definite D call. Germline-derived CDR1 and CDR2 are SGHTA and FQGNSA. The V end lost 6 bases, the J end lost 11 bases, and 20 bases lay between the germline ends. The CDR3 consists of 15 residues.

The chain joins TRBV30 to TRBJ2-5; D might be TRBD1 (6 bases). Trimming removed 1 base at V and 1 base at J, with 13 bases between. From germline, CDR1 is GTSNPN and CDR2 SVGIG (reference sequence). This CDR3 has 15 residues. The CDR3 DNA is TGTGCCTGGAGTGCTTTACGACAGGTCCAAGAGACCCAGTACTTC. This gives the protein CAWSALRQVQETQYF.

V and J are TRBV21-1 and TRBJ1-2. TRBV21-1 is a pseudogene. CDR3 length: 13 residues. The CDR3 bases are TGTGCCAGCGGCAACGGTAGTGGCTATGGCTACACCTTC. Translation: CASGNGSGYGYTF.

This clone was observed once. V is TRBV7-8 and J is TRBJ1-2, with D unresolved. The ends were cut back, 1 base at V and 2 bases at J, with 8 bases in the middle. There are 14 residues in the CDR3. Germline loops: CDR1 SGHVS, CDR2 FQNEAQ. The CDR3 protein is CASSLESGNYGYTF. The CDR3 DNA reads TGTGCCAGCAGCTTAGAGTCAGGAAACTATGGCTACACCTTC.

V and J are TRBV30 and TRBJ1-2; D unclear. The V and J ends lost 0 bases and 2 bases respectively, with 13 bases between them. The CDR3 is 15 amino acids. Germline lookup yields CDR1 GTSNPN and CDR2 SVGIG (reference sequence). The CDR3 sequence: CAWSVQGPFNYGYTF. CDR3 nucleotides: TGTGCCTGGAGTGTACAAGGGCCCTTCAACTATGGCTACACCTTC.

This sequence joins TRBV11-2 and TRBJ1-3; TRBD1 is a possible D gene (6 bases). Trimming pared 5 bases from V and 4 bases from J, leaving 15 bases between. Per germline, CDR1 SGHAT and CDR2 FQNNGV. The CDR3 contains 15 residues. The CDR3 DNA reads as TGTGCCAGCAGCCTGGGGGGGGCGCGAGGAAACACCATATATTTT. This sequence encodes CASSLGGARGNTIYF.

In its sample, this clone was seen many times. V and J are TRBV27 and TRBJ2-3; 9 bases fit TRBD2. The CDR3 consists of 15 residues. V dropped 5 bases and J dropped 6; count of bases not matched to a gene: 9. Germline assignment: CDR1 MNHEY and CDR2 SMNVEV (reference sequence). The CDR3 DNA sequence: TGTGCCAGCAGTCTAGCGGGGTCACCGGGGGATACGCAGTATTTT. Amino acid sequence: CASSLAGSPGDTQYF.

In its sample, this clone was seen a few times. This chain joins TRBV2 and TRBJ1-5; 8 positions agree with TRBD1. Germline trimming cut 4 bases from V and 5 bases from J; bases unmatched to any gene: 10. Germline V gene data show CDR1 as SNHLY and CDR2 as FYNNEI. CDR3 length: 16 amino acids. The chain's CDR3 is CASSGQGAGSYQPQHF. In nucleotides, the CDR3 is TGTGCCAGCAGTGGGCAGGGGGCAGGATCGTATCAGCCCCAGCATTTT.

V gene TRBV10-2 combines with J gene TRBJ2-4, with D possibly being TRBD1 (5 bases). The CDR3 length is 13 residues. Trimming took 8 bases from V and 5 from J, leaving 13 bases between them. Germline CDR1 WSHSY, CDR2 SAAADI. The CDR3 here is CASQQEFQNIQYF. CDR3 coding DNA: TGCGCCAGCCAACAGGAATTCCAAAACATTCAGTACTTC.

The CDR3 DNA reads as TGCGCCAGCGGTCGGGACACACAGTACCAAGAGACCCAGTACTTC. Protein sequence: CASGRDTQYQETQYF. The chain has TRBV4-1 and TRBJ2-5; a possible D gene is TRBD1 (6 bases). Germline assignment: CDR1 MGHRA and CDR2 YSYEKL. CDR3 length equals 15 residues. V gave up 8 bases and J gave up 0 bases, with 16 bases separating them.

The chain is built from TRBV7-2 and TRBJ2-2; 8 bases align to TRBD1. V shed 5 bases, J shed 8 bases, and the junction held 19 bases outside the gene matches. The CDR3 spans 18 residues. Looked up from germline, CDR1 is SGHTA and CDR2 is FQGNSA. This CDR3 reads CASSLFGQGALGSGELFF. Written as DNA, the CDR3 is TGTGCCAGCAGCCTCTTCGGACAGGGAGCCCTTGGATCTGGGGAGCTGTTTTTT.

CDR3 region: CATRQGIGTGELFF. The CDR3 DNA reads as TGTGCCACCCGACAGGGTATAGGCACCGGGGAGCTGTTTTTT. The chain is built from TRBV6-5 and TRBJ2-2, with TRBD1 identical over 7 bases. Germline CDR1 MNHEY, CDR2 SVGAGI. CDR3 length equals 14 residues. V dropped 10 bases and J dropped 4; count of bases not matched to a gene: 9.

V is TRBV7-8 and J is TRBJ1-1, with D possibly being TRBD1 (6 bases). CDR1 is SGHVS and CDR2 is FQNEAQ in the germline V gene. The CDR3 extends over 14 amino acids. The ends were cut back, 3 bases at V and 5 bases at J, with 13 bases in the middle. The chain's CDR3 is CASSFGGPGTEAFF. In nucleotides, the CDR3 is TGTGCCAGCAGCTTCGGGGGGCCGGGAACTGAAGCTTTCTTT.

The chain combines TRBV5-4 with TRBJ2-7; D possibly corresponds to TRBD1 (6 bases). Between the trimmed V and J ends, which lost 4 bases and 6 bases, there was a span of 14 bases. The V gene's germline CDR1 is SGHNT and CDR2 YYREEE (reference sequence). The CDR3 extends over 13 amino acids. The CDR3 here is CASSPARTAEQYF. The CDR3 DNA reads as TGTGCCAGCAGCCCCGCCCGGACAGCCGAGCAGTACTTC.

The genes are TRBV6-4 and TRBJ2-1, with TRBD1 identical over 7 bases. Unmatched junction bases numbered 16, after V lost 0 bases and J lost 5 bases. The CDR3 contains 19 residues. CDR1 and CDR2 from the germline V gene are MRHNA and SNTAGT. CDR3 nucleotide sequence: TGTGCCAGCAGTGACTCGATTCTTCGTTGGGACAGCACCGACAATGAGCAGTTCTTC. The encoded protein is CASSDSILRWDSTDNEQFF.

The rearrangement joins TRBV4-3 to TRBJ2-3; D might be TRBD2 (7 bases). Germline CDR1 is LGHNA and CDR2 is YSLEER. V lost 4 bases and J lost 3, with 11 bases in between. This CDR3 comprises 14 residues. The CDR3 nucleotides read TGCGCCAGCAGCCTGGGAGGGGGGACAGATACGCAGTATTTT. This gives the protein CASSLGGGTDTQYF.

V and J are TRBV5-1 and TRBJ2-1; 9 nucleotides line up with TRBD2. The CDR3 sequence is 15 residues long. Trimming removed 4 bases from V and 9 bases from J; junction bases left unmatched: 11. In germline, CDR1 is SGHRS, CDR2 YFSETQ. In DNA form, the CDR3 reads TGCGCCAGCAGCCCGCTCGGCGGGGGGGCAGGTGAGCAGTTCTTC. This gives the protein CASSPLGGGAGEQFF.

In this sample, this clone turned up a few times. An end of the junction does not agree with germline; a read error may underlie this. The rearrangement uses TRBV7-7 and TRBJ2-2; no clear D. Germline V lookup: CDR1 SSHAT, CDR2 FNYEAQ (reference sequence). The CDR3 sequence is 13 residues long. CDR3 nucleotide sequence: TGTGCTAGCAGCTTCTCTTCTCCCGGGGAGCTGTTTTTT. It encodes CASSFSSPGELFF.

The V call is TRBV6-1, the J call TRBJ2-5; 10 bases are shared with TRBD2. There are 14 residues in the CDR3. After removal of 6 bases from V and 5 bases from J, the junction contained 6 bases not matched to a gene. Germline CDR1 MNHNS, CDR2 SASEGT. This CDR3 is CASSTSGVWETQYF. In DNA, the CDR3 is TGTGCCAGCAGCACTAGCGGGGTATGGGAGACCCAGTACTTC.

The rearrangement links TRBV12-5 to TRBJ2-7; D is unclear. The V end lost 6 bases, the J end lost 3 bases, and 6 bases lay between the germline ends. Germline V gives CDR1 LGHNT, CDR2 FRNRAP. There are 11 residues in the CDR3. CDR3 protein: CASGLYYEQYF. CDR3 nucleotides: TGTGCTAGTGGCTTATACTACGAGCAGTACTTC.

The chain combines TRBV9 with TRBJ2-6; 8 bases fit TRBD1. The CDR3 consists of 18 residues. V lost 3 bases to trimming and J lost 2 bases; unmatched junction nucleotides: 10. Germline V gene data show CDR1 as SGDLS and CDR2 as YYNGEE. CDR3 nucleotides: TGTGCCAGCAGCGCTCAGACAGGGGAACTCGCTGGGGCCAACGTCCTGACTTTC. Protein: CASSAQTGELAGANVLTF.

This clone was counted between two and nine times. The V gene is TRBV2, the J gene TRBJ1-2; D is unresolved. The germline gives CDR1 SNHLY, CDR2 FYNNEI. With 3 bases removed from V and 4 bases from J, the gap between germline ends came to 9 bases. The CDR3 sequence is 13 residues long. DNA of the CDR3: TGTGCCAGCAGTGATGGTGTATCCTATGGCTACACCTTC. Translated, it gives CASSDGVSYGYTF. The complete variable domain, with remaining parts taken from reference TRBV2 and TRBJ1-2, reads EPEVTQTPSHQVTQMGQEVILRCVPISNHLYFYWYRQILGQKVEFLVSFYNNEISEKSEIFDDQFSVERPDGSNFTLKIRSTKLEDSAMYFCASSDGVSYGYTFGSGTRLTVV.

CDR3 sequence: CASSSGGLMRTDTQYF. CDR3 in DNA: TGTGCCAGCAGCTCAGGCGGCCTGATGAGAACAGATACGCAGTATTTT. The V gene is TRBV13, the J gene TRBJ2-3; D unresolved. The V end was cut by 4 bases, the J end by 3 bases, with 17 bases between. Germline V CDR1 and CDR2: PRHDT, FYEKMQ (reference sequence). This CDR3 has 16 amino acids.

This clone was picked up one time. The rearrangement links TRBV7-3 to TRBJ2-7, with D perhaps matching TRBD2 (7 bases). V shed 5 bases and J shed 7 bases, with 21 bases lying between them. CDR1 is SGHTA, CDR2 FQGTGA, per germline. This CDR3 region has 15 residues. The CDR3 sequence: CASSPNGGGTGEQYF. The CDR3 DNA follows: TGTGCCAGCAGCCCTAATGGCGGGGGCACGGGGGAGCAGTACTTC.

The CDR3 protein is CATSSRDGTFSGNTIYF. Written as DNA, the CDR3 is TGTGCCACCAGCAGCCGGGACGGCACCTTCTCTGGAAACACCATATATTTT. The V call is TRBV15, the J call TRBJ1-3; tentatively, D is TRBD1 (5 bases). Germline V gene sequence: CDR1 LNHNV, CDR2 YYDKDF (reference sequence). Trimming left V 3 bases short and J 0 bases short, with 15 bases between. CDR3 size: 17 residues. Filled out from reference TRBV15 and TRBJ1-3, the complete variable domain reads DAMVIQNPRYQVTQFGKPVTLSCSQTLNHNVMYWYQQKSSQAPKLLFHYYDKDFNNEADTPDNFQSRRPNTSFCFLDIRSPGLGDTAMYLCATSSRDGTFSGNTIYFGEGSWLTVV.

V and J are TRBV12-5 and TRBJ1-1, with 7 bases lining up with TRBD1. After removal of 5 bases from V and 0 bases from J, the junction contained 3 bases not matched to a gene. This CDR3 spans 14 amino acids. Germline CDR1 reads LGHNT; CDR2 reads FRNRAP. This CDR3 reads CASGQQGMNTEAFF. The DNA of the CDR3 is TGTGCTAGTGGTCAACAGGGGATGAACACTGAAGCTTTCTTT.